The TCR beta chain under discussion was sequenced for a study of cytomegalovirus exposure and HLA in healthy donors. The PCR employed 60 Vbeta primers together with 13 Jbeta primers. The protocol was immunoSEQ multiplex PCR, while the TCRdb copy is restricted to in-frame clones and leaves out a portion. The sample carries 200,000 to 250,000 clones, 77% recorded once. Germline V CDR1 and CDR2: SGHKS, YYEKEE (reference sequence). Trimming shortened V by 2 bases and J by 1 base, and 7 bases separated the two germline ends. The CDR3 has 14 amino acids. Input material: PBMCs. The receptor was isolated from a woman aged 55-69 years in good health and CMV-seropositive. This chain connects TRBV5-5 to TRBJ1-5; no reliable D call. In DNA form, the CDR3 reads TGTGCCAGCAGCTTCATGGGCAGCAATCAGCCCCAGCATTTT. As protein: CASSFMGSNQPQHF.